This T cell receptor beta chain is drawn from a study of cytomegalovirus exposure and HLA in healthy donors. The CDR3 covers 14 residues. Germline loops: CDR1 MNHEY, CDR2 SVGAGI. V lost 0 bases and J 1 base, leaving 7 bases between the germline ends. PCR amplification relied on 60 Vbeta primers (plus 13 Jbeta primers). Generated by immunoSEQ multiplex PCR, the TCRdb table keeps only in-frame clones and is missing some. The sample carries 89,000 or so clones, about 81% recorded once. The V and J genes are TRBV6-5 and TRBJ2-7; maybe TRBD2 (5 bases). Material: PBMCs. The receptor was isolated from a man between 60 and 70 years old in good health and CMV-seronegative. The CDR3 DNA reads TGTGCCAGCAGTTACTCATGGGAGTCCTACGAGCAGTACTTC. Translation: CASSYSWESYEQYF.